This TCR beta chain comes out of a study of T-cell reconstitution after alpha-beta-depleted transplantation in children listed by TCRdb under 2016. Study-level background: The study quantitatively tracked T-cell immune reconstitution after TCRalphabeta/CD19-depleted allogeneic hematopoietic cell transplantation in children using TCR repertoire profiling. Findings and caveats that apply to the study as a whole: The apparently early recovery of alphabetaT-cell counts about two months after transplant reportedly depended on only several hundred rapidly expanded clones that came from non-depleted graft cells. In some patients, high TCRbeta diversity at day 60 was attributed to recipient T cells and intrathymic progenitors that had survived conditioning. Over the following months the frequencies of hyperexpanded clones went down, and after one year T-cell counts and TCRbeta diversity were mostly credited to newly produced T cells.

Looking up the germline V gene yields CDR1 SGHTA and CDR2 FQGNSA. From the cysteine up to the phenylalanine, the CDR3 has a length of 16 residues. The kept DNA is CDR3 alone, 48 bases in frame from the first base. This specimen's treatment or condition label, per the study, means: allogeneic hematopoietic cell transplantation with graft depleted of TCRalphabeta T cells and CD19 B cells. The transplant recipients were children given TCRalphabeta/CD19-depleted allogeneic hematopoietic cell grafts. At least ten counts were recorded for this clonotype. There is no known antigen for this receptor. One end of the junction fails to match germline, which may point to a read error. The library was generated by PCR. Sequenced on an Illumina HiSeq 2500. To normalize quantification of the TCRbeta repertoire, the TCR libraries were built with molecular barcoding that relied on unique molecular identifiers. The public reads were reprocessed in TCRdb via fastp at Q25 and MiXCR, keeping in-frame beta chains. Rows with one shared CDR3 protein collapse into an entry with the most common genes and DNA. This sample comprises approximately 30,000 distinct CDR3 sequences, around 6.3% of them detected only once. Approximately 7% of the sample is held by the ten biggest clonotypes.

This TCR was sampled from a male patient younger than 18 who had a stem cell transplant for acute myeloid leukemia, so the T cells may come from the graft donor. The specimen was PBMCs, mostly from graft donor cells, collected 180 days after TCRalphabeta/CD19-depleted stem cell transplant. This sequence uses TRBV7-2 and TRBJ1-2, with the D gene uncertain. At the DNA level, the sequence is TGTGCCAGCAGTTTAGTTCTCGGAGGGACTAACTATGGCTACACCTTC. It translates to CASSLVLGGTNYGYTF.